The 19 T cell receptor beta chains in this list originate from one sample, sequenced in a study of radiotherapy plus CTLA-4 blockade in lung cancer. Profiled with immunoSEQ multiplex PCR; TCRdb holds only in-frame clones, not every one. The sample shows some 62,000 clones, about 80% of them seen only once. This specimen was peripheral blood, taken from a patient treated with radiotherapy plus ipilimumab. The receptors shown here come from a human donor with non-small cell lung cancer who had a complete response to radiotherapy plus ipilimumab.

This chain joins TRBV7-9 and TRBJ2-1; D is ambiguous. Trimming took 5 bases from V and 0 from J, leaving 11 bases between them. Germline V gene lookup returns CDR1 SEHNR and CDR2 FQNEAQ (reference sequence). This CDR3 has 15 amino acids. The DNA of the CDR3 is TGTGCCAGCAGCCCCAGTTGGGACTCCTACAATGAGCAGTTCTTC. Translation: CASSPSWDSYNEQFF.

The V gene is TRBV5-1, the J gene TRBJ1-1, with 9 positions matching TRBD1. The germline gives CDR1 SGHRS, CDR2 YFSETQ. The CDR3 sequence is 15 residues long. V lost 4 bases to trimming and J lost 5 bases; unmatched junction nucleotides: 9. CDR3 amino acids: CASSGGQGSGTEAFF. The DNA of the CDR3 is TGCGCCAGCAGCGGGGGACAGGGCAGCGGAACTGAAGCTTTCTTT.

The CDR3 spells CASSYGLAGPRSTDTQYF. CDR3 bases: TGTGCCAGCAGCTACGGACTAGCGGGACCCCGGTCCACAGATACGCAGTATTTT. The chain employs TRBV7-2 and TRBJ2-3; TRBD2 matches at 12 bases. CDR3 size: 18 residues. Trimming cost V 4 bases and J 2 bases; bases outside gene matches: 10. Germline V gene data show CDR1 as SGHTA and CDR2 as FQGNSA.

V gene TRBV27 combines with J gene TRBJ2-6, with TRBD1 identical over 10 bases. This CDR3 is 18 amino acids long. The germline gives CDR1 MNHEY, CDR2 SMNVEV (reference sequence). The V segment lost 5 bases and the J segment 1 base; nucleotides outside the gene matches: 8. CDR3 coding DNA: TGTGCCAGCAGTCCCTCGGACAGGGGGTTATCTGGGGCCAACGTCCTGACTTTC. It codes for CASSPSDRGLSGANVLTF.

The chain recombines TRBV6-5 with TRBJ1-1; no firm D call. Trimming cost V 4 bases and J 8 bases, with 11 bases left between them. CDR3 size: 12 residues. Germline CDR1 and CDR2: MNHEY and SVGAGI. The CDR3 loop reads CASSSLHEEAFF. CDR3 nucleotides: TGTGCCAGCAGTTCCTTACATGAGGAAGCTTTCTTT.

This clone appeared a few times. This chain connects TRBV5-4 to TRBJ2-2, with D perhaps matching TRBD2 (6 bases). V lost 4 bases to trimming and J lost 4 bases, with 14 bases between them. Germline values: CDR1 SGHNT, CDR2 YYREEE (reference sequence). The CDR3 sequence is 15 residues long. CDR3 nucleotides: TGTGCCAGCAGCCTCGTGGAGGGCCTCACCGGGGAGCTGTTTTTT. As protein: CASSLVEGLTGELFF.

The rearrangement joins TRBV6-5 to TRBJ1-4; TRBD1 aligns across 8 bases. Germline-derived CDR1 and CDR2 are MNHEY and SVGAGI. The CDR3 contains 14 residues. J gave up 8 bases and V 11 bases, and 13 bases lay outside the gene matches. The CDR3 spells CASRQQGAMEKLFF. DNA for the CDR3: TGTGCCTCCCGTCAGCAGGGGGCTATGGAAAAACTGTTTTTT.

The chain combines TRBV6-5 with TRBJ1-2; D gene uncertain. The CDR3 contains 12 residues. The V end lost 4 bases, the J end lost 4 bases, and 7 bases lay between the germline ends. Per the germline V gene, CDR1 is MNHEY and CDR2 is SVGAGI. CDR3 DNA sequence: TGTGCCAGCAGTTCCCAGTCCTATGGCTACACCTTC. This codes for CASSSQSYGYTF.

The chain has TRBV2 and TRBJ2-2, with a possible D match to TRBD2 (7 bases). The CDR3 spans 15 residues. The V gene lost 6 bases and the J gene lost 1 base, with 12 bases spanning the gap. Germline V CDR1 and CDR2: SNHLY, FYNNEI. CDR3 residues: CASRGGGRNTGELFF. In nucleotides, the CDR3 is TGTGCCAGCAGAGGGGGGGGCCGGAACACCGGGGAGCTGTTTTTT.

About this clone itself: Other DNA sequences within the sample encode an identical CDR3. The chain recombines TRBV18 with TRBJ2-6; TRBD2 aligns across 7 bases. CDR1 KGHSH and CDR2 LQKENI come from the germline V gene. Trimming took 1 base from V and 0 from J; bases not matched to a gene: 0. The CDR3 has 16 residues. DNA of the CDR3: TGTGCCAGCTCACCACGGGGGGGCTCTGGGGCCAACGTCCTGACTTTC. It translates to CASSPRGGSGANVLTF.

The chain combines TRBV6-1 with TRBJ1-6, with D uncertain. Deletions cut 6 bases from V and 6 bases from J, with 12 bases between. This CDR3 is built from 14 residues. Germline CDR1 is MNHNS and CDR2 is SASEGT. CDR3 nucleotides: TGTGCCAGCAGATGGACCGAAGTTAATTCACCCCTCCACTTT. Protein product: CASRWTEVNSPLHF.

J is TRBJ2-3 and V is TRBV7-8, with 9 bases matching TRBD2. Germline V gives CDR1 SGHVS, CDR2 FQNEAQ. Trimming at V came to 5 bases and at J to 0 bases, leaving 6 bases not matched to a gene. CDR3 length equals 16 residues. The CDR3 reads CASSPSGGSSTDTQYF. The CDR3 DNA reads as TGTGCCAGCAGCCCAAGCGGGGGGTCTAGCACAGATACGCAGTATTTT.

V is TRBV10-1 and J is TRBJ1-6; D gene unclear. This CDR3 comprises 15 residues. Germline CDR1 and CDR2: WNHNN and SYGVQD (reference sequence). Trimming pared 3 bases from V and 9 bases from J, leaving 15 bases between. The CDR3 is CASSEGSPSSSPLHF. Written as DNA, the CDR3 is TGCGCCAGCAGTGAAGGTTCACCTTCTTCTTCACCCCTCCACTTT.

The rearrangement links TRBV27 to TRBJ2-1; TRBD2 agrees at 10 bases. The junction had 5 bases not matched to a gene; V was cut back by 5 bases and J by 4 bases. The germline V gene encodes CDR1 MNHEY and CDR2 SMNVEV (reference sequence). The CDR3 loop spans 15 amino acids. The CDR3 reads CASSPTSGNYNEQFF. The CDR3 nucleotides are TGTGCCAGCAGTCCTACTAGCGGGAATTACAATGAGCAGTTCTTC.

This sequence joins TRBV18 and TRBJ2-3, with 7 bases fitting TRBD2. The CDR3 runs 16 residues. CDR1 and CDR2 (germline): KGHSH, LQKENI. Trimming took 3 bases from V and 0 from J; bases not matched to a gene: 6. Written as DNA, the CDR3 is TGTGCCAGCTCACCCTCGAGCGGGATTAGCACAGATACGCAGTATTTT. This codes for CASSPSSGISTDTQYF. Full variable domain (outside the CDR3, taken from reference TRBV18 and TRBJ2-3): NAGVMQNPRHLVRRRGQEARLRCSPMKGHSHVYWYRQLPEEGLKFMVYLQKENIIDESGMPKERFSAEFPKEGPSILRIQQVVRGDSAAYFCASSPSSGISTDTQYFGPGTRLTVL.

The table lists this clone with a few counts. This sequence joins TRBV7-8 and TRBJ1-1, with 7 bases matching TRBD1. Germline V gene data show CDR1 as SGHVS and CDR2 as FQNEAQ. The V gene end was trimmed by 5 bases and the J gene end by 5 bases; junction bases not matched to a gene: 5. This CDR3 is 13 amino acids long. This CDR3 reads CASSRIQGTEAFF. CDR3 nucleotides: TGTGCCAGCAGCAGAATACAGGGGACTGAAGCTTTCTTT.

This clone was picked up a small number of times. This rearrangement joins TRBV2 to TRBJ2-5; a possible D gene is TRBD2 (7 bases). Trimming stripped 0 bases from V and 5 bases from J, with 13 bases between. CDR1 is SNHLY, CDR2 FYNNEI, per germline. The CDR3 runs 15 residues. DNA of the CDR3: TGTGCCAGCAGTGAAGCGGGGGGGCCCCGGGAGACCCAGTACTTC. As protein: CASSEAGGPRETQYF.

The CDR3 spells CSVESGTNTDTQYF. In nucleotides, the CDR3 is TGCAGCGTTGAATCCGGGACCAACACAGATACGCAGTATTTT. The V and J genes are TRBV29-1 and TRBJ2-3, with D perhaps TRBD1 or TRBD2 (5 bases each). V shed 2 bases and J shed 2 bases, with 11 bases lying between them. The CDR3 consists of 14 residues. Germline CDR1 and CDR2: SQVTM and ANQGSEA.

This clone was seen only a few times. The CDR3 region is CASSLSLPGQGNTQYF. In DNA form, the CDR3 reads TGTGCCAGCAGTTTATCACTACCGGGACAGGGTAATACGCAGTATTTT. The chain has TRBV27 and TRBJ2-3; 9 bases line up with TRBD1. Germline V lookup: CDR1 MNHEY, CDR2 SMNVEV (reference sequence). After removal of 0 bases from V and 7 bases from J, the junction contained 8 bases not matched to a gene. This CDR3 comprises 16 residues.